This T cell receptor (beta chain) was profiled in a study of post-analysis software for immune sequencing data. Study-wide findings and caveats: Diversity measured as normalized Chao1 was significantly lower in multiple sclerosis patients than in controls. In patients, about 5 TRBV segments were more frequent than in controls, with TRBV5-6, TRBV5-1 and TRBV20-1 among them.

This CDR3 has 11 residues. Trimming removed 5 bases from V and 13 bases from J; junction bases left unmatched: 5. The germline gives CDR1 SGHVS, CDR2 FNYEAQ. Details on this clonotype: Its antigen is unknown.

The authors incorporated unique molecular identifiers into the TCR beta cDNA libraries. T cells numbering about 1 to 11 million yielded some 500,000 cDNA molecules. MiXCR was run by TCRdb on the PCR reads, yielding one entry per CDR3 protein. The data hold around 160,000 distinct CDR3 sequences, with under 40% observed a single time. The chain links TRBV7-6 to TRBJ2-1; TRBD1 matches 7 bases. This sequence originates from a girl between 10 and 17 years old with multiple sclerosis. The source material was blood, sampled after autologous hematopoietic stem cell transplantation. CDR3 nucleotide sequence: TGTGCCAGCAGCCCGGGACAGACCCAGTTCTTC. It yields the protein CASSPGQTQFF. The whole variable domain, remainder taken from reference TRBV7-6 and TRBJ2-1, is GAGVSQSPRYKVTKRGQDVALRCDPISGHVSLYWYRQALGQGPEFLTYFNYEAQQDKSGLPNDRFSAERPEGSISTLTIQRTEQRDSAMYRCASSPGQTQFFGPGTRLTVL.